The sequence of this T cell receptor (beta chain) was determined in a study of blood T cell repertoires in COVID-19. On the study more broadly: The origin of the acute and convalescent COVID-19 samples was the United States, Italy and Spain. The analysed material was cDNA or gDNA that came from T cells, B-cell-depleted T cells, or PBMCs.

The CDR3 consists of 12 residues. In germline, CDR1 is SNHLY, CDR2 FYNNEI. V lost 7 bases, J lost 4 bases, and 8 bases lay in between. Per the study methods: Amplification of reference gene primers was used by the study to estimate nucleated cell counts. TCRdb's copy holds only in-frame clones and misses some; the assay was immunoSEQ multiplex PCR. From that table come the V and J calls and clone size; the DNA was used to work out D and trimming. The table records 200,000 to 250,000 clones, approximately 88% of them present only once. The TCR originated in a woman in her 30s who had been exposed to COVID-19. The specimen was PBMCs or T cells enriched from blood (not recorded which). The genes are TRBV2 and TRBJ1-5; D might be TRBD1 (5 bases). Written as DNA, the CDR3 is TGTGCCAGCAACCAGGGAAATCAGCCCCAGCATTTT. Protein: CASNQGNQPQHF.